There are many counts of the clone carrying this T cell receptor (beta chain). Its antigen remains unknown. The sample belongs to a study of blood T cells in healthy people across ages. Study results and caveats: Expanded clonotype shifts may have been confounded, as the donors had an unknown CMV status.

Together with a sample-barcoded 5' primer, a J-beta primer mix was included in a second PCR lasting roughly 6 to 12 cycles. TCRdb re-derived calls from the 5' RACE reads in MiXCR, one entry per CDR3 protein. The data hold about a million distinct CDR3 sequences, with about two fifths observed a single time. The receptor was isolated from a man in his late teens or twenties in good health. Material for sequencing was blood.

For the CDR3, the DNA is TGTGCCATCAGTGAGAATCCGAGCTACGAGCAGTACTTC. Translating gives CAISENPSYEQYF. The chain is built from TRBV10-3 and TRBJ2-7; D is unresolved. Germline V gives CDR1 ENHRY, CDR2 SYGVKD. CDR3 length: 13 residues. The V end was cut by 2 bases, the J end by 3 bases, with 8 bases between.